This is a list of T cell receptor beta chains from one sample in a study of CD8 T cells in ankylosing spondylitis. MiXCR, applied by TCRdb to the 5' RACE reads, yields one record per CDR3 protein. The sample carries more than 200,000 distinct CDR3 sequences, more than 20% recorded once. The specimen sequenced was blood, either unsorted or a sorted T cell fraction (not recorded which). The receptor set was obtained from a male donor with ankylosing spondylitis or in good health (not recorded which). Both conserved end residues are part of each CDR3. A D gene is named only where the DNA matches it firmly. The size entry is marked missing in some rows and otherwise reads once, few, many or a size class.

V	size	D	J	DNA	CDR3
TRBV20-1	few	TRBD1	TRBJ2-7	TGCAGTGCCAAGGGACAGGGGGAATACGAGCAGTACTTC	CSAKGQGEYEQYF
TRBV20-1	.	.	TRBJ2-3	TGCAGTGCTAGAGGAACCCCCGCCAGCGCGGGCACAGATACGCAGTATTTT	CSARGTPASAGTDTQYF
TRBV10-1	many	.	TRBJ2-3	TGCGCCAGCAGTCAGGCCCTGACACCCTTTACGCAGTATTTT	CASSQALTPFTQYF
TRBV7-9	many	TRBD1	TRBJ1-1	TGTGCCAGCAGCTCACCGGACAGGCCAGGCACTGAAGCTTTCTTT	CASSSPDRPGTEAFF
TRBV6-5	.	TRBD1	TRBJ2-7	TGTGCCAGCAGTTACTCCGGGACAGGGGTGGCCTACGAGCAGTACTTC	CASSYSGTGVAYEQYF
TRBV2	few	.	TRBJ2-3	TGTGCCAGCAGTACCCTAGGGGGGGGCACAGATACGCAGTATTTT	CASSTLGGGTDTQYF
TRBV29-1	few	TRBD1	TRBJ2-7	TGCAGCGTTGAAGGGGACAGCTACGAGCAGTACTTC	CSVEGDSYEQYF
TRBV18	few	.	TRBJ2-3	TGTGCCAGCTCACCACCACCAAGGGGTGGATGGTTGTATACGCAGTATTTT	CASSPPPRGGWLYTQYF
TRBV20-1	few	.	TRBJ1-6	TGCAGTGCTAGAGATCGGCTTAAGCCCCTCCACTTT	CSARDRLKPLHF
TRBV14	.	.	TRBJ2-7	TGTGCCAGCAGCCAAGGCCGGATCTACGAGCAGTACTTC	CASSQGRIYEQYF
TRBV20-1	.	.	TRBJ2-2	TGCAGTGCTAGAGATGGGGGGCACTACACCGGGGAGCTGTTTTTT	CSARDGGHYTGELFF
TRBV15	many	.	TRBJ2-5	TGTGCCACCAGCAGAGATGGAGGGGGAATCCAAGAGACCCAGTACTTC	CATSRDGGGIQETQYF
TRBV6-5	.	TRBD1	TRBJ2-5	TGTGCCAGCAGTTACTCGGGCAGGGGGCAAGAGACCCAGTACTTC	CASSYSGRGQETQYF
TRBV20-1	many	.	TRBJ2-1	TGCAGTGCTAGATTCTGGGAGTCCGGGACCAATGAGCAGTTCTTC	CSARFWESGTNEQFF
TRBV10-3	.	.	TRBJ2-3	TGTGCCATCAGGGCTAGCGTGTCTAGCACAGATACGCAGTATTTT	CAIRASVSSTDTQYF
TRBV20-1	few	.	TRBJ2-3	TGCAGTGCTCCCCGGAGGGTTCGCACAGATACGCAGTATTTT	CSAPRRVRTDTQYF
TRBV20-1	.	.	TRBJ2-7	TGCAGTGCTAGATACCCGGCAGGGGGGTACGAGCAGTACTTC	CSARYPAGGYEQYF
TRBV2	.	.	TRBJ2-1	TGTGCCAGCAGCGAATACAATGAGCAGTTCTTC	CASSEYNEQFF
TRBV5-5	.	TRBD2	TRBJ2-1	TGTGCCAGCAGCCAACTAGCGACCGGATACAATGAGCAGTTCTTC	CASSQLATGYNEQFF
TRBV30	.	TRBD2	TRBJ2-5	TGTGCCTGTCCCTCCAGCGGGGACCAAGAGACCCAGTACTTC	CACPSSGDQETQYF
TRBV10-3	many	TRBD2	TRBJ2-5	TGTGCCTCAAGCCTGACTAGCAGTTACCAAGAGACCCAGTACTTC	CASSLTSSYQETQYF
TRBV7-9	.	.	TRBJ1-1	TGTGCCAGCAGCCTAATGGAGGGTAGAGGCACTGAAGCTTTCTTT	CASSLMEGRGTEAFF
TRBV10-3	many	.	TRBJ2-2	TGTGCCATCAGCGAGAACCAGGGACCCGGGGAGCTGTTTTTT	CAISENQGPGELFF
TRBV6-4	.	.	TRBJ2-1	TGTGACGTTCAGCTGGAGGTAAACTCCTACAATGAGCAGTTCTTC	CDVQLEVNSYNEQFF
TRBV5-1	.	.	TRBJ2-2	TGCGCCAGCAGGAGTATCACCGGGGAGCTGTTTTTT	CASRSITGELFF
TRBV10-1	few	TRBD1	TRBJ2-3	TGCGCCAGCAGCGCCGGGACAGGGGAGGACAAAGATACGCAGTATTTT	CASSAGTGEDKDTQYF
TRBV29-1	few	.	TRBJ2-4	TGCAGCGTTGAAGGGGGAAACATTCAGTACTTC	CSVEGGNIQYF
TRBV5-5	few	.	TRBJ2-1	TGTGCCAGCAGCTTGGACATCTACAATGAGCAGTTCTTC	CASSLDIYNEQFF
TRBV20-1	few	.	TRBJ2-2	TGCAGTGCTAGAGAACACGCGAACACCGGGGAGCTGTTTTTT	CSAREHANTGELFF
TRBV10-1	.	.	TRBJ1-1	TGCGCCAGCCGTGCAGGGCACTTCACTGAAGCTTTCTTT	CASRAGHFTEAFF
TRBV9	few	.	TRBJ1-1	TGTGCCAGCAGCGGACACCCCAGGGACACTGAAGCTTTCTTT	CASSGHPRDTEAFF
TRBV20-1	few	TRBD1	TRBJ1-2	TGCAGTGCTAGTGGGACAGGGGCCCAAACTAACTATGGCTACACCTTC	CSASGTGAQTNYGYTF
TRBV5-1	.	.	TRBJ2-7	TGCGCCAGCAGCTTGGCCAGGGGATGGGACGAGCAGTACTTC	CASSLARGWDEQYF
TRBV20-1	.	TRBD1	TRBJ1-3	TGCAGTGCTAGGGCTAGGACAGGGGTCAACACCATATATTTT	CSARARTGVNTIYF
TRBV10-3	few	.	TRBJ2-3	TGTGCCGTTCAGGGCACAGATACGCAGTATTTT	CAVQGTDTQYF
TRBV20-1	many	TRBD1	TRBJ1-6	TGCAGTGCTAGGGACAGGGGCGCGTATTCACCCCTCCACTTT	CSARDRGAYSPLHF
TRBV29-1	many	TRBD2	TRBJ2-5	TGCAGCGTTGATTGGGGGGGTAAGGCCCAGTACTTC	CSVDWGGKAQYF
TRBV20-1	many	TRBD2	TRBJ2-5	TGCAGTGCACACGAGCGGGGGCCCCAAGAGACCCAGTACTTC	CSAHERGPQETQYF
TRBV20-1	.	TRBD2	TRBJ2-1	TGCAGTGCTAGAGGGCCGGGACTAGCGGGGGCCCGGAGGGAGTTCTTC	CSARGPGLAGARREFF